In its sample, the clone carrying this T cell receptor beta chain was seen many times. No antigen is known for it. The sample originates from a study of T cells in Graves' hyperthyroidism and ophthalmopathy. About the study: Peripheral blood collection took place at initial diagnosis, before any treatment. Study-level points and caveats: Ophthalmopathy was model-predicted a median approximately 6.4 months pre-onset.

The CDR3 runs to 14 residues. Trimming left V 6 bases short and J 1 base short, with 12 bases between. CDR1 is MDHEN, CDR2 SYDVKM, per germline. Hyperthyroidism had been newly diagnosed in patients aged 18 to 65, and its duration was under 2 months. The TCR beta CDR3 regions underwent amplification using RNA transcripts as the source. Initially, a first-round RT-PCR of the TCR CDR3 employed the HTBI primer set. Using its own MiXCR run on the multiplex PCR reads, TCRdb lists one record per CDR3 protein. The sample yields over 650,000 distinct CDR3 sequences, roughly 15% seen once. The TCR sequence derives from a man younger than 35 with Graves' hyperthyroidism. Sequencing was done on a sample of blood. This chain connects TRBV28 to TRBJ1-1; no clear D gene. This CDR3 reads CASSSPSENTEAFF. The CDR3 DNA reads TGTGCCAGCAGCTCGCCCTCAGAGAACACTGAAGCTTTCTTT.